Included here is one T cell receptor (beta chain) sequence, with context. This entry belongs to a study of blood T cell repertoires in COVID-19. V was trimmed by 5 bases and J by 10 bases, leaving 20 bases between them. This CDR3 is built from 14 residues. Germline values: CDR1 SGHAT, CDR2 FQDESV (reference sequence). Clones were sequenced by immunoSEQ multiplex PCR, and TCRdb holds only the in-frame ones, with some missing. This table holds some 120,000 clones, less than 90% found once. This TCR derives from an elderly man with active or convalescent COVID-19. The V call is TRBV11-1, the J call TRBJ1-1, with D possibly TRBD1 on 5 matching bases. Sequencing input: peripheral blood. For the CDR3, the DNA is TGTGCCAGCAGCCTGTTCGGGGCCGGGAGGAGAGCTTTCTTT. It codes for CASSLFGAGRRAFF.